The 11 T cell receptor beta chains reported below all come from one sample, sequenced in a study of cytomegalovirus exposure and HLA in healthy donors. Vbeta (60) and Jbeta (13) primers were used in the PCR. Here immunoSEQ multiplex PCR was the method, and the copy in TCRdb shows in-frame clones only, minus some. Here the sample spans under 100,000 clones, around three quarters being singletons. Sequencing was performed on PBMCs. These TCRs come from a woman aged 45-65 years in good health and CMV-seropositive.

The rearrangement joins TRBV10-3 to TRBJ2-5, with 8 bases lining up with TRBD1. CDR1 and CDR2 from the germline V gene are ENHRY and SYGVKD. The CDR3 is 16 residues long. Trimming at V came to 1 base and at J to 4 bases, leaving 8 bases not matched to a gene. The CDR3 DNA reads as TGTGCCATCAGTGAGTTACCTCCCGGACAGGGAGAGACCCAGTACTTC. It translates to CAISELPPGQGETQYF.

The V gene is TRBV7-3, the J gene TRBJ2-1; 9 bases match TRBD2. The CDR3 covers 14 residues. Losses at the gene ends were 3 bases for V and 7 bases for J; bases not matched to a gene: 4. Germline-derived CDR1 and CDR2 are SGHTA and FQGTGA. CDR3 in amino acids: CASSLSGRTNEQFF. As DNA, the CDR3 is TGTGCCAGCAGCTTGAGCGGGAGGACTAATGAGCAGTTCTTC.

This clone has a single count. One junction end disagrees with the germline gene, perhaps due to a read error. This chain uses TRBV7-7 with TRBJ2-5; 10 bases are a match to TRBD2. CDR3 length: 16 residues. CDR1 and CDR2 (germline): SSHAT, FNYEAQ (reference sequence). The CDR3 coding sequence is TGTGCTAGCAGCCGGACTAGCGGCTCCAATGCGGGGGAGCAGTACTTC. It yields the protein CASSRTSGSNAGEQYF.

This chain uses TRBV19 with TRBJ2-7; a weak D match, TRBD1 (5 bases). The germline CDR1 and CDR2 sequences are LNHDA and SQIVND (reference sequence). This CDR3 comprises 14 residues. The V and J ends lost 4 bases and 1 base respectively, with 11 bases between them. The CDR3 coding sequence is TGTGCCAGTAGTAGTGGGGCACATTCCTACGAGCAGTACTTC. Translation: CASSSGAHSYEQYF.

The V and J genes are TRBV11-2 and TRBJ2-7; 8 bases map to TRBD1. The germline gives CDR1 SGHAT, CDR2 FQNNGV. The V and J ends lost 5 bases and 5 bases, in that order; junction bases with no gene match: 8. CDR3 size: 14 residues. This chain's CDR3 is CASSHGTGGHEQYF. CDR3 bases: TGTGCCAGCAGCCATGGGACAGGAGGGCACGAGCAGTACTTC.

The chain recombines TRBV19 with TRBJ1-1, with 10 positions matching TRBD1. V lost 7 bases, J lost 5 bases, and 13 bases stayed unmatched. Germline V lookup: CDR1 LNHDA, CDR2 SQIVND (reference sequence). The CDR3 is 16 amino acids. In DNA, the CDR3 is TGTGCCAGTACAAATGTAGGGGACAGGGGTGGGACTGAAGCTTTCTTT. Its protein product is CASTNVGDRGGTEAFF.

The chain employs TRBV19 and TRBJ1-2; 9 nucleotides agree with TRBD1. Germline CDR1 is LNHDA and CDR2 is SQIVND (reference sequence). The CDR3 runs 14 residues. J lost 4 bases, V lost 6 bases, and 6 bases had no gene match. CDR3 in DNA: TGTGCCAGTAGCCTAGGGGACAGGGTCTATGGCTACACCTTC. Translating gives CASSLGDRVYGYTF.

As regards this clone: A junction boundary mismatches the germline segment, possibly from a read error. V usage is TRBV15 and J usage is TRBJ1-4; weak D call: TRBD1 (6 bases). The CDR3 runs to 15 residues. The germline V gene has CDR1 LNHNV and CDR2 YYDKDF (reference sequence). For the CDR3, the DNA is TGTGCCACCAGCGACAGCGGGGGGCTGCTAGGTGTGGGAGACTTT. Translated: CATSDSGGLLGVGDF.

This chain uses TRBV7-6 with TRBJ2-6; 11 bases are shared with TRBD1. Germline lookup yields CDR1 SGHVS and CDR2 FNYEAQ. V was pared by 4 bases and J by 2 bases, with 13 bases of the junction left unmatched. This CDR3 has 20 amino acids. The CDR3 loop is CASSSGQGASTRTGANVLTF. Written as DNA, the CDR3 is TGTGCCAGCAGCTCAGGACAGGGGGCTTCTACCCGGACTGGGGCCAACGTCCTGACTTTC. Filled out from reference TRBV7-6 and TRBJ2-6, the complete variable domain reads GAGVSQSPRYKVTKRGQDVALRCDPISGHVSLYWYRQALGQGPEFLTYFNYEAQQDKSGLPNDRFSAERPEGSISTLTIQRTEQRDSAMYRCASSSGQGASTRTGANVLTFGAGSRLTVL.

The chain combines TRBV7-9 with TRBJ1-2, with 7 bases lining up with TRBD1. The CDR3 totals 15 residues. Germline assignment: CDR1 SEHNR and CDR2 FQNEAQ (reference sequence). The ends lost 6 bases at V and 2 bases at J; junction bases unmatched: 9. The CDR3 region is CASRLFPGQNYGYTF. CDR3 sequence (DNA): TGTGCCAGCAGACTTTTCCCGGGACAGAACTATGGCTACACCTTC.

This clone came up a few times. The gene calls are TRBV28 and TRBJ2-7; possible D gene TRBD2, 5 bases. Trimming removed 6 bases from V and 2 bases from J, with 14 bases in between. Germline V gene data show CDR1 as MDHEN and CDR2 as SYDVKM. This CDR3 has 14 residues. The CDR3 DNA reads TGTGCCAGCAGGAAGGACTTTCCTCCCTACGAGCAGTACTTC. Translating it yields CASRKDFPPYEQYF.